Below, one T cell receptor (beta chain) is given with its context. The source of the sample is a study of blood T cell repertoires in COVID-19. Study background: The analysed material was cDNA or gDNA that came from T cells, B-cell-depleted T cells, or PBMCs.

Original processing notes: The assay estimated nucleated cells by amplifying reference gene primers. TCRdb's table, derived via immunoSEQ multiplex PCR, lists solely in-frame clones and lacks some. V and J calls and clone size are as listed in that table; D and trimming were resolved from the DNA. The sample records about 150,000 clones, roughly 90% being singletons. The CDR3 runs 14 residues. The germline gives CDR1 SGHKS, CDR2 YYEKEE (reference sequence). Trimming removed 1 base at V and 7 bases at J, with 12 bases between. This sequence was found in a man in his sixties with acute or convalescent COVID-19. The chain combines TRBV5-5 with TRBJ2-1; no definite D call. The specimen was peripheral blood. CDR3 residues: CASSLQMGPNEQFF. The DNA for the CDR3 is TGTGCCAGCAGCTTGCAGATGGGCCCTAATGAGCAGTTCTTC.